This T cell receptor (beta chain) was sequenced in a study of OX40 agonist ivuxolimab in advanced cancers. With regard to the full study: Ivuxolimab, which targeted the costimulatory receptor OX40 (CD134), was an agonistic, fully human IgG2 monoclonal antibody. Three dose-escalation patients achieved partial responses, one with hepatocellular carcinoma and two with cutaneous melanoma. The paper reports the monotherapy dose-escalation portion (N of about 51 patients) of the phase I ivuxolimab trial. Intravenous ivuxolimab was administered to patients every 2 weeks at six dose levels: 0.01, 0.1, 0.3, 1.5, 3 and 10 mg/kg. In the dose-escalation cohort, 75% to 85% of patients were male, and the mean age was 60 years with a range of about 20 to 79. The purpose of peripheral TCRbeta sequencing was to test whether ivuxolimab changed TCR sequence diversity and led to clonal T-cell expansion. Prior anti-PD-1, anti-PD-L1 or anti-CTLA-4 therapy was permitted, and checkpoint inhibitors had been received by less than 45% of dose-escalation patients. Of the roughly 52 dose-escalation patients, hepatocellular carcinoma was present in roughly 19, melanoma in approximately 15, renal cell carcinoma in 9 and head and neck cancer in 9. The paper's findings and limits, for the study overall: Low levels of normalized T-cell clonal expansion were also shown by some nonresponding patients. Clonal expansion of both CD4+ and CD8+ blood T cells was observed from baseline to week 6 at doses 0.1 to 3.0 mg/kg. After ivuxolimab, CD8+ T cells had more expanded clones than CD4+ T cells on average. The antigen specificity of the peripheral T cells that underwent clonal expansion was not determined. In partial responders in the 0.1-3.0 mg/kg groups, normalized peripheral clonal expansion was found to be among the lowest, especially among CD8+ T cells.

Genomic DNA was extracted from sorted cells for sequencing of the TCRbeta CDR3 region. The immunoSEQ Assay was used for sequencing of TCRbeta CDR3 regions. TCRdb holds this immuneACCESS table with in-frame rearrangements only. Some clones are missing; in checked studies, unresolved V genes explain under half, and the rest has no known cause. The sample table lists some 90,000 clones, 80% to 95% of them with a count of one. The ten largest make up roughly 1.1% of the sample. Patients with a history of autoimmune disease or receiving systemic immunosuppression were excluded from the trial. Peripheral blood for TCR sequencing was collected from all dose cohorts at baseline, on cycle 4 day 1, and on cycle 7 day 1. Samples were obtained from an open-label, multicenter, first-in-human phase I dose-escalation trial of ivuxolimab. Adults with locally advanced or metastatic head and neck squamous cell, hepatocellular, melanoma or renal cell carcinoma were enrolled in the trial. Before TCR sequencing, CD4+ T cells and CD8+ T cells from peripheral blood were sorted into separate populations.

Concerning this clone: The target of this receptor is not known. No qualities accompany the bases; no much larger clone lies one base away.

Including the terminal cysteine and phenylalanine, the CDR3 comprises 16 residues. Here the CDR3 DNA is all that survives: 48 bases in frame from base 1. Trimming accounts for 4 bases at V and 3 bases at J, while the number of junction bases matched to no gene is 6. CDR1 is given as SGHTA and CDR2 as FQGNSA, both from the germline V gene. The sequence was obtained from an adult with an advanced solid tumor such as melanoma, head and neck, liver or kidney cancer. The sequence links TRBV7-2 to TRBJ2-7, with 13 central nucleotides matching TRBD2. The input for sequencing was CD4+ or CD8+ T cells sorted from blood, taken in a trial of the OX40 agonist ivuxolimab. The CDR3 here reads CASSSTGTSGNYEQYF. The DNA sequence is as follows: TGTGCCAGCAGCTCCACCGGGACTAGCGGGAACTACGAGCAGTACTTC.